These 18 T cell receptor beta chains were sequenced from one sample in a study of blood T cell repertoires in COVID-19. The table came from immunoSEQ multiplex PCR; TCRdb's copy has only in-frame clones and leaves some out. The table shows tens of thousands of clones, with 90% to 95% occurring only once. Material: peripheral blood. The receptors were sampled from a man between 65 and 79 years old with active COVID-19.

This clone appeared a single time. The V gene is TRBV7-2, the J gene TRBJ2-3; D remains unclear. The CDR3 sequence is 12 residues long. V lost 3 bases, J lost 4 bases, and 5 bases lay in between. The germline V gene has CDR1 SGHTA and CDR2 FQGNSA. The CDR3 nucleotides read TGTGCCAGCAGCTTCTACGCAGATACGCAGTATTTT. Translation: CASSFYADTQYF.

CDR3 DNA: TGTGCCAGCAGTTTACTTTCCCTGAGGAGGGAGAACACTGAAGCTTTCTTT. This translates into CASSLLSLRRENTEAFF. The V and J genes are TRBV28 and TRBJ1-1; the D is unclear. V gave up 2 bases and J gave up 1 base, with 17 bases separating them. This CDR3 has 17 residues. Germline V lookup: CDR1 MDHEN, CDR2 SYDVKM.

The chain is built from TRBV21-1 and TRBJ2-1; the D segment call TRBD1 is taken from the table without a DNA check. TRBV21-1 is reported as a pseudogene. The CDR3 loop spans 19 amino acids. The CDR3, as DNA: TGTGCCAGCAGCAAAGTGGGGCTTTTTAGATGGGCTTTGCACAATGAGCAGTTCTTC. As protein: CASSKVGLFRWALHNEQFF.

V usage is TRBV9 and J usage is TRBJ1-1; 7 bases line up with TRBD1. V dropped 0 bases and J dropped 0; count of bases not matched to a gene: 8. This CDR3 comprises 17 residues. Germline V gene lookup returns CDR1 SGDLS and CDR2 YYNGEE. The CDR3 here is CASSVEKNRGMNTEAFF. The CDR3, as DNA: TGTGCCAGCAGCGTAGAGAAAAACAGGGGAATGAACACTGAAGCTTTCTTT.

The chain carries TRBV7-2 and TRBJ2-1, with 8 bases identical to TRBD1. V lost 5 bases, J lost 15 bases, and 9 bases stayed unmatched. Germline V gene data show CDR1 as SGHTA and CDR2 as FQGNSA. This CDR3 spans 12 amino acids. The CDR3 sequence: CASSPRTGPRFF. CDR3 nucleotides: TGTGCCAGCAGCCCCAGGACAGGGCCGCGGTTCTTC.

The V and J genes are TRBV7-2 and TRBJ2-6, with D unclear. Germline assignment: CDR1 SGHTA and CDR2 FQGNSA. The length of the CDR3 is 16 residues. Trimming shortened V by 5 bases and J by 2 bases, and 13 bases separated the two germline ends. CDR3: CASSHIIPPGANVLTF. The CDR3 DNA follows: TGTGCCAGCAGCCACATCATACCCCCTGGGGCCAACGTCCTGACTTTC.

The V and J genes are TRBV7-9 and TRBJ2-5; D perhaps matches TRBD2 (6 bases). The germline V and J ends were trimmed by 5 bases and 7 bases, with 17 bases remaining between them. CDR1 is SEHNR and CDR2 is FQNEAQ in the germline V gene (reference sequence). The CDR3 sequence is 14 residues long. The CDR3, as DNA: TGTGCCAGCAGCCCCGGGACTTCGGTGGGGACCCAGTACTTC. This translates into CASSPGTSVGTQYF.

This clone appeared once. The chain couples TRBV7-3 to TRBJ2-3, with D possibly matching TRBD2 (6 bases). The length of the CDR3 is 15 residues. V was trimmed by 5 bases and J by 10 bases, leaving 22 bases between them. Germline V gene data show CDR1 as SGHTA and CDR2 as FQGTGA. In DNA, the CDR3 is TGTGCCAGCAGCCCACTCTCCGAACTAGCTCCGGCGCAGTATTTT. It codes for CASSPLSELAPAQYF.

The V gene is TRBV19, the J gene TRBJ1-6; TRBD1 agrees at 7 bases. Germline V gene lookup returns CDR1 LNHDA and CDR2 SQIVND (reference sequence). V lost 5 bases to trimming and J lost 8 bases; unmatched junction nucleotides: 3. The CDR3 runs to 13 residues. CDR3 residues: CASSDRVYSPLHF. DNA for the CDR3: TGTGCCAGTAGTGACAGGGTCTATTCACCCCTCCACTTT.

The chain is built from TRBV3-1 (or the pseudogene TRBV3-2) and TRBJ2-7, with D perhaps TRBD2 (6 bases). Germline values: CDR1 LGHDT, CDR2 YNNKEL (reference sequence). The V end lost 4 bases, the J end lost 3 bases, and 13 bases lay between the germline ends. CDR3 size: 14 residues. The CDR3 region has the DNA TGTGCCAGCAGCCCCCGCGGGGTTATCTACGAGCAGTACTTC. Protein product: CASSPRGVIYEQYF.

This chain's CDR3 is CASSPRGTSTDTQYF. DNA of the CDR3: TGTGCCAGCAGCCCCCGAGGGACTAGCACAGATACGCAGTATTTT. This sequence joins TRBV7-3 and TRBJ2-3; possible D gene TRBD2, 6 bases. The V end lost 5 bases, the J end lost 0 bases, and 12 bases lay between the germline ends. CDR1 is SGHTA and CDR2 is FQGTGA in the germline V gene. The CDR3 totals 15 residues.

This clone was seen just once. This chain joins TRBV19 and TRBJ2-7; TRBD2 is a possible D gene (7 bases). The length of the CDR3 is 15 residues. Germline assignment: CDR1 LNHDA and CDR2 SQIVND (reference sequence). The V end was cut by 4 bases, the J end by 2 bases, with 15 bases between. The CDR3 sequence: CASSSGGPLPYEQYF. CDR3 DNA: TGTGCCAGTAGTAGCGGGGGCCCCCTCCCCTACGAGCAGTACTTC.

The chain links TRBV29-1 to TRBJ2-1; 7 nucleotides align to TRBD1. Germline values: CDR1 SQVTM, CDR2 ANQGSEA. The CDR3 extends over 16 amino acids. The J segment lost 0 bases and the V segment lost 7 bases, leaving 12 bases of the junction unmatched. For the CDR3, the DNA is TGCAGCGCGATCGAACGGGACAGAAGCTCCTACAATGAGCAGTTCTTC. It encodes CSAIERDRSSYNEQFF.

This clone was counted a few times. This sequence joins TRBV27 and TRBJ2-1; possible D gene TRBD1, 6 bases. The CDR3 has 13 residues. Trimming left V 5 bases short and J 7 bases short, with 12 bases between. Germline CDR1 reads MNHEY; CDR2 reads SMNVEV (reference sequence). The DNA of the CDR3 is TGTGCCAGCAGTCGACCACAGGGAAATGAGCAGTTCTTC. It codes for CASSRPQGNEQFF.

The V gene is TRBV5-1, the J gene TRBJ2-3; D is perhaps TRBD1 (6 bases). The V gene's germline CDR1 is SGHRS and CDR2 YFSETQ. The V end was cut by 0 bases, the J end by 5 bases, with 13 bases between. The CDR3 has 15 amino acids. The CDR3 coding sequence is TGCGCCAGCAGCTTGGTCGTGGGGGCTAAAGATACGCAGTATTTT. It translates to CASSLVVGAKDTQYF. Complete variable domain (other parts from reference TRBV5-1 and TRBJ2-3): KAGVTQTPRYLIKTRGQQVTLSCSPISGHRSVSWYQQTPGQGLQFLFEYFSETQRNKGNFPGRFSGRQFSNSRSEMNVSTLELGDSALYLCASSLVVGAKDTQYFGPGTRLTVL.

CDR3 amino acids: CASSEVAGARYEQYF. The CDR3 nucleotides are TGTGCCAGCAGTGAAGTAGCGGGAGCACGGTACGAGCAGTACTTC. This chain links TRBV6-1 with TRBJ2-7, with 9 bases that match TRBD2. The germline gives CDR1 MNHNS, CDR2 SASEGT. The CDR3 consists of 15 residues. V shed 1 base and J 4 bases; nucleotides not matched to a gene: 5.

The rearrangement links TRBV6-2 or TRBV6-3 to TRBJ2-7; 11 bases are a match to TRBD2. CDR1 and CDR2 (germline): MNHEY, SVGEGT. The CDR3 contains 15 residues. Germline trimming cut 4 bases from V and 2 bases from J; bases unmatched to any gene: 4. The CDR3 reads CASSSLAGVTYEQYF. The CDR3 bases are TGTGCCAGCAGTTCACTAGCGGGGGTAACCTACGAGCAGTACTTC.

This chain links TRBV5-5 with TRBJ2-1, with 8 nucleotides matching TRBD2. V shed 2 bases and J 7 bases; nucleotides not matched to a gene: 11. Germline values: CDR1 SGHKS, CDR2 YYEKEE (reference sequence). The CDR3 extends over 16 amino acids. The CDR3 reads CASSLPGLAGGNEQFF. CDR3 nucleotide sequence: TGTGCCAGCAGCTTACCCGGACTAGCCGGGGGAAATGAGCAGTTCTTC.